This T cell receptor (beta chain) was retrieved from a study of shared T cell receptors in the human thymus (dated by TCRdb to the early 2020s). Notes on the research overall: The study examined how self-reactive, shared T-cell receptor alpha chains are generated in the human thymus.

Library construction relied on the immunoSEQ multiplex PCR assay. In TCRdb, the immuneACCESS table is reduced to in-frame sequences with V and J assigned. These tables do not hold every clone; where another copy was compared, an unresolved V gene accounts for under half, and the others remain unexplained. For this sample there are some 400,000 clones; approximately 95% appear just once. 0.015% to 0.025% of the sample is in the top ten clones. On this clone: Its antigen target is currently unknown. Base qualities are missing; no much larger clone stands one base away.

CDR1 is given as SGHRS and CDR2 as YFSETQ, both from the germline V gene. The CDR3 runs 17 residues from the cysteine to the phenylalanine. Kept here is only the CDR3 DNA, which spans 51 bases and is read in frame from base 1. V ends up 3 bases short and J 6 bases short, with an unmatched junction base count of 12. Sequencing was carried out using thymocytes. This sequence was found in a human donor. The sequence is built from TRBV5-1 and TRBJ2-3, and TRBD2 matches 11 of the central bases. DNA sequence: TGCGCCAGCAGCTCGACAGCCGGGACTAGCGGAGGGGATACGCAGTATTTT. It translates to CASSSTAGTSGGDTQYF.